The rows below give T cell receptor beta chains drawn from one sample of a study of blood T cell repertoires in COVID-19. Some clones are missing from TCRdb's copy, which holds only in-frame ones; the method was immunoSEQ multiplex PCR. The profile shows around 250,000 clones, around 89% of them singletons. The source material was peripheral blood. The receptors here all came from a woman aged 55-70 years with COVID-19, enrolled during active disease. Both conserved end residues are part of each CDR3. Each record gives: V gene, D gene, J gene, clone size, CDR3 DNA, CDR3 protein. The D gene is left open where the match is weak. Not all rows give a size; the values are once, few, many and, for expanded clones, a class.

TRBV10-3	.	TRBJ2-1	.	TGTGCCATCAGTGAGTCAACTAGTCGGGAGCAGTTCTTC	CAISESTSREQFF
TRBV6-2/TRBV6-3	TRBD1	TRBJ1-5	.	TGTGCCAGCAGTTACCTGGCGACCGGGACAGAAAACAATCAGCCCCAGCATTTT	CASSYLATGTENNQPQHF
TRBV18	TRBD1	TRBJ1-1	once	TGTGCCAGCTCCCGAAACAGGGGCATTGAAGCTTTCTTT	CASSRNRGIEAFF
TRBV4-1	TRBD2	TRBJ2-3	once	TGCGCCAGCAGCCCGAGAAGTGGGCTAGCGGGGCCCACAGATACGCAGTATTTT	CASSPRSGLAGPTDTQYF
TRBV6-5	.	TRBJ2-7	once	TGTGCCAGCAGACACAACTACGAGCAGTACTTC	CASRHNYEQYF
TRBV18	.	TRBJ1-1	.	TGTGCCAGCTCACCATGGCGGGGCACTGAAGCTTTCTTT	CASSPWRGTEAFF
TRBV3-1/TRBV3-2	.	TRBJ1-2	.	TGTGCCAGCAGCCCATCCTCTTGGGGCCCCCCGACGGAGGGCTACACCTTC	CASSPSSWGPPTEGYTF
TRBV6-1	.	TRBJ1-6	.	TGTGCCAGCAGGGGTGCTAGTTCACCCCTCCACTTT	CASRGASSPLHF
TRBV7-2	TRBD1	TRBJ1-5	.	TGTGCCAGTAACAGGGGGGGATATCAGCCCCAGCATTTT	CASNRGGYQPQHF
TRBV7-2	.	TRBJ1-2	.	TGTGCCAGCAGCTTAGCGGCCGACAGGCGTGGCTACACCTTC	CASSLAADRRGYTF
TRBV4-1	TRBD2	TRBJ2-7	.	TGCGCCAGCAGCGCAATGGGGCTAGCGGGGATTGAGCAGTACTTC	CASSAMGLAGIEQYF
TRBV7-3	TRBD1	TRBJ1-5	.	TGTGCCAGCAGCTCCGACAGGGACCAGCCCCAGCATTTT	CASSSDRDQPQHF
TRBV27	.	TRBJ1-4	.	TGTGCCAGCAGGTTGGGCAGGGGAGGGGAAAAACTGTTTTTT	CASRLGRGGEKLFF
TRBV9	.	TRBJ1-3	.	TGTGCCAGCAGCGTGTTCGCGGACAGAAACTCTGGAAACACCATATATTTT	CASSVFADRNSGNTIYF
TRBV18	TRBD1	TRBJ1-4	.	TGTGCCAGCTCACGGAATAGACAGGGGCCTAATGAAAAACTGTTTTTT	CASSRNRQGPNEKLFF
TRBV7-2	.	TRBJ2-5	.	TGTGCCAGCAGCTTAGCGGCTTTGCAGGGGCTGGAGACCCAGTACTTC	CASSLAALQGLETQYF
TRBV4-3	.	TRBJ1-6	.	TGCGCCAGCAGCCAAGAATCCCTCGTAGCCTCACCCCTCCACTTT	CASSQESLVASPLHF
TRBV6-5	TRBD1	TRBJ1-1	few	TGTGCCAGCAGTTACTCGGACAGGACGAACACTGAAGCTTTCTTT	CASSYSDRTNTEAFF
TRBV2	TRBD1	TRBJ1-2	.	TGTGCCAGCAGACCACCGGGACAGGGTAGCTATGGCTACACCTTC	CASRPPGQGSYGYTF
TRBV7-2	TRBD1	TRBJ1-2	.	TGTGCCAGCAGCTTAAATGCGGGACAGGCAATAGGGGGCTACACCTTC	CASSLNAGQAIGGYTF
TRBV2	TRBD2	TRBJ2-5	.	TGTGCCAGCAGTCAGGAGGGACTAGCGGGCCAAGAGACCCAGTACTTC	CASSQEGLAGQETQYF
TRBV19	TRBD2	TRBJ2-1	.	TGTGCCAGTAGTATATGGACTAGCGGGGGGAATGAGCAGTTCTTC	CASSIWTSGGNEQFF
TRBV11-3	TRBD1	TRBJ1-1	.	TGTGCCAGCAGCGCCCGGGGACAGGGGGTCGGGGAAGCTTTCTTT	CASSARGQGVGEAFF
TRBV5-1	TRBD1	TRBJ1-1	.	TGCGCCAGCAGTCGGACAGGACCGAACACTGAAGCTTTCTTT	CASSRTGPNTEAFF
TRBV29-1	.	TRBJ1-4	.	TGCAGCGGCGGCGGGGAAGAGGGTAGACTGTTTTTT	CSGGGEEGRLFF
TRBV4-2	TRBD2	TRBJ2-1	.	TGTGCCAGCAGCCAAAGCTCTAGCGGGGGGCCCCTCTACAATGAGCAGTTCTTC	CASSQSSSGGPLYNEQFF
TRBV19	TRBD1	TRBJ1-1	.	TGTGCCAGTAGTGGACAGGCCAACACTGAAGCTTTCTTT	CASSGQANTEAFF
TRBV11-3	.	TRBJ2-1	.	TGTGCCAGCAGCTTACGGGAAGGGACTGGGATATACAATGAGCAGTTCTTC	CASSLREGTGIYNEQFF
TRBV9	.	TRBJ1-4	.	TGTGCCAGCAGCGCCGCGGCGACCCCTGTCGAAAAACTGTTTTTT	CASSAAATPVEKLFF